These 5 T cell receptor beta chains came from one sample sequenced in a study of Tregs in tolerant kidney transplant recipients (dated by TCRdb to 2018 to 2020). Library method: the immunoSEQ multiplex PCR assay. TCRdb limited this immuneACCESS table to in-frame rearrangements with V and J called. A share of clones is missing; checked studies link under half to unresolved V genes, and the rest is unexplained. The sample table gives tens of thousands of clones. The leading ten clones occupy approximately 0.81% of the sample. The label giving this sample's time point can be read as: blood sample drawn before combined kidney and bone marrow transplant. The material sequenced was CD4+ T cells from blood, taken before the transplant. The origin of the receptors is a human donor who received a combined kidney and bone marrow transplant.

About this clone itself: The sequence runs out 3 residues before the end of the CDR3; the remainder is reconstructed from the germline J gene. V is TRBV19 and J is TRBJ1-3; no firm D call. The length of the CDR3 is 15 residues. With 5 bases removed from V and 0 bases from J, the gap between germline ends came to 11 bases. Germline assignment: CDR1 LNHDA and CDR2 SQIVND (reference sequence). The CDR3: CASSQALSSGNTIYF. The CDR3 bases that were read are TGTGCCAGTAGTCAGGCCCTTAGCTCTGGAAACACC.

The part of the CDR3 DNA that was read is TGTGCCAGCTCACCATTACTAAATCAGCCC. It specifies CASSPLLNQP. The complete CDR3 protein is CASSPLLNQPQHF. V gene TRBV18 combines with J gene TRBJ1-5; D is undetermined. Read data end 3 residues before the CDR3 end; the end is taken from the germline J gene. With 2 bases removed from V and 4 bases from J, the gap between germline ends came to 6 bases. The germline V gene encodes CDR1 KGHSH and CDR2 LQKENI. The CDR3 consists of 13 residues.

As to this clone: The read stops 3 residues short of the end of the CDR3; the missing end is completed from the germline J gene. The chain is built from TRBV7-9 and TRBJ1-2; 8 bases are shared with TRBD1. Germline V lookup: CDR1 SEHNR, CDR2 FQNEAQ (reference sequence). The CDR3 runs 15 residues. The trim removed 6 bases at V and 3 bases at J, leaving 9 bases unmatched. The CDR3 region is CASRGRTGRDYGYTF. Partial CDR3 DNA: TGTGCCAGCAGGGGACGGACAGGGCGGGACTATGGC.

On this clone: The CDR3 end is not reached by the read, which stops 3 residues before it; the germline J gene fills it in. This rearrangement joins TRBV18 to TRBJ2-1, with 11 positions matching TRBD2. Germline V gene data show CDR1 as KGHSH and CDR2 as LQKENI. V gave up 6 bases and J gave up 2 bases; unmatched junction bases: 15. This CDR3 region has 19 residues. CDR3: CASSRAGLAVLPPYNEQFF. Incomplete CDR3 DNA: TGTGCCAGCTCCAGGGCGGGACTAGCGGTCCTCCCCCCCTACAATGAG.

In the case of this clone: The sequence runs out 3 residues before the end of the CDR3; the remainder is reconstructed from the germline J gene. The chain combines TRBV5-6 with TRBJ1-1; D may be TRBD1 (5 bases). The germline V and J ends were trimmed by 2 bases and 5 bases, with 10 bases remaining between them. The V gene's germline CDR1 is SGHDT and CDR2 YYEEEE. The CDR3 consists of 13 residues. CDR3 bases read: TGTGCCAGCAGCTTCGGGGGGAAGACTGAA. It yields the protein CASSFGGKTE. The full CDR3 protein reads CASSFGGKTEAFF. The variable domain in full, with the rest retrieved from reference TRBV5-6 and TRBJ1-1, is DAGVTQSPTHLIKTRGQQVTLRCSPKSGHDTVSWYQQALGQGPQFIFQYYEEEERQRGNFPDRFSGHQFPNYSSELNVNALLLGDSALYLCASSFGGKTEAFFGQGTRLTVV.